These T cell receptor beta chains were read from a single sample in a study of response to subunit inactivated influenza vaccine. TCRdb redid the calling of the RT-PCR reads with MiXCR, one entry per CDR3 protein. The data show a few hundred thousand distinct CDR3 sequences, with 12% to 15% seen just once and 11% held by the top ten. This material consisted of PBMCs from blood, taken about 11 days after vaccination. The source of these receptors is a man aged 45-60 years who received an inactivated influenza vaccine. CDR3s include the opening cysteine and the closing phenylalanine or tryptophan. D genes are given only for firm matches. Size values are once, few and many counts, or a class for expanded clones, and some rows have none.

d_gene,j_gene,v_gene,abundance,CDR3aa,CDR3nt
TRBD2,TRBJ2-1,TRBV5-5,NA,CASSPLAAVSNEQFF,TGTGCCAGCAGCCCCCTAGCGGCCGTTAGCAATGAGCAGTTCTTC
TRBD1,TRBJ2-3,TRBV24-1,few,CATSADRDGPTDTQYF,TGTGCCACCAGTGCGGACAGGGACGGCCCCACAGATACGCAGTATTTT
NA,TRBJ2-2,TRBV5-1,many,CASSLDRTGTGELFF,TGCGCCAGCAGCCTAGACAGAACCGGCACCGGGGAGCTGTTTTTT
NA,TRBJ2-3,TRBV20-1,few,CSAQTGRGYTDTQYF,TGCAGTGCTCAGACAGGGAGGGGATACACAGATACGCAGTATTTT
NA,TRBJ2-5,TRBV25-1,many,CASSEFPWGETQYF,TGTGCCAGCAGTGAATTTCCCTGGGGGGAGACCCAGTACTTC
NA,TRBJ2-1,TRBV10-3,NA,CAITDSPYNEQFF,TGTGCCATCACGGATAGCCCCTACAATGAGCAGTTCTTC
TRBD1,TRBJ2-5,TRBV14,NA,CASSRGQLEETQYF,TGTGCCAGCAGCCGGGGACAGCTAGAGGAGACCCAGTACTTC
NA,TRBJ2-7,TRBV3-1,few,CASSPLTGAEQYF,TGTGCCAGCAGCCCTCTGACAGGCGCCGAGCAGTACTTC
NA,TRBJ2-2,TRBV7-8,many,CASSNPTRRDTGELFF,TGTGCCAGCAGCAATCCGACTAGAAGGGACACCGGGGAGCTGTTTTTT
NA,TRBJ1-2,TRBV20-1,few,CSARGILDENYGYTF,TGCAGTGCTAGAGGTATCCTTGACGAAAACTATGGCTACACCTTC
NA,TRBJ2-1,TRBV9,few,CASSVGGEEYNEQFF,TGTGCCAGCAGCGTTGGCGGGGAGGAATACAATGAGCAGTTCTTC
NA,TRBJ1-4,TRBV3-1,few,CASSQGVRESEKLFF,TGTGCCAGCAGCCAAGGAGTCAGGGAGAGTGAAAAACTGTTTTTT
NA,TRBJ2-7,TRBV11-2,NA,CASSLVLSYEQYF,TGTGCCAGCAGCTTGGTCCTCTCCTACGAGCAGTACTTC
NA,TRBJ2-5,TRBV28,many,CASSEQNQETQYF,TGTGCCAGCTCCGAGCAGAACCAAGAGACCCAGTACTTC
NA,TRBJ2-5,TRBV7-9,few,CASSFEQGLRETQYF,TGTGCCAGCAGCTTTGAGCAGGGTTTGAGGGAGACCCAGTACTTC
NA,TRBJ2-6,TRBV28,few,CASSFGLRSGANVLTF,TGTGCCAGCAGTTTCGGATTACGCTCTGGGGCCAACGTCCTGACTTTC
NA,TRBJ1-5,TRBV20-1,NA,CSADAGTDAGPQHF,TGCAGTGCGGACGCCGGGACTGACGCGGGGCCCCAGCATTTT
TRBD1,TRBJ1-3,TRBV2,few,CASRLSTGGGNTIYF,TGTGCCAGCAGGCTATCCACAGGGGGCGGAAACACCATATATTTT
TRBD2,TRBJ2-1,TRBV3-1,few,CASSQISGGDEQFF,TGTGCCAGCAGCCAAATAAGCGGGGGGGATGAGCAGTTCTTC
NA,TRBJ2-5,TRBV20-1,NA,CSAQTSVETQYF,TGCAGTGCGCAGACTAGTGTTGAGACCCAGTACTTC
TRBD2,TRBJ2-5,TRBV7-2,many,CASSLALAGEETQYF,TGTGCCAGCAGCTTAGCCCTAGCGGGAGAAGAGACCCAGTACTTC
NA,TRBJ2-6,TRBV6-2/TRBV6-3,few,CASSYPTPGRVIYSGANVLTF,TGTGCCAGCAGTTACCCCACACCGGGCAGGGTTATTTACTCTGGGGCCAACGTCCTGACTTTC
NA,TRBJ2-2,TRBV30,NA,CASSGRQADGELFF,TGTGCCTCCTCCGGGCGGCAGGCTGACGGGGAGCTGTTTTTT
TRBD2,TRBJ2-5,TRBV7-9,NA,CASSPLSGLAGEETQYF,TGTGCCAGCAGCCCCCTCTCGGGGCTAGCGGGAGAAGAGACCCAGTACTTC
TRBD1,TRBJ2-7,TRBV5-1,few,CASRTGTGDYEQYF,TGCGCCAGCAGAACCGGGACAGGGGACTACGAGCAGTACTTC
TRBD1,TRBJ1-1,TRBV20-1,NA,CSARRGTGVTEAFF,TGCAGTGCTAGACGGGGGACAGGGGTTACTGAAGCTTTCTTT
NA,TRBJ1-3,TRBV6-5,few,CASSYAGDGNTIYF,TGTGCCAGCAGTTACGCGGGGGACGGAAACACCATATATTTT
NA,TRBJ1-2,TRBV7-9,NA,CASTRGGATYGYTF,TGTGCCAGCACTCGGGGGGGCGCTACCTATGGCTACACCTTC